Listed here is a single T cell receptor (beta chain). The sample is drawn from a study of CD8+ T cells in alopecia areata. Study-wide context: Affected scalp percentage determined the severity score of treated patients.

Extracted from the samples, RNA was reverse transcribed into cDNA to serve as the sequencing template. Sequenced by immunoSEQ multiplex PCR; TCRdb stores in-frame clones only, minus some. There are 130,000 or so clones in the sample; approximately 86% occur only once, and less than 15% lies in the top ten. The treatment denotes: oral pan-JAK inhibitor, 5-10 mg twice daily. Both peripheral blood and punch biopsies of lesional scalp skin were obtained from patients who had alopecia areata. The V end was cut by 6 bases, the J end by 1 base, with 5 bases between. Germline CDR1 is SGDLS and CDR2 is YYNGEE. The CDR3 contains 12 residues.

The receptor was derived from a human donor with alopecia areata. The chain has TRBV9 and TRBJ2-1; unclear D gene. Sequenced material: CD8+ T cells sorted from blood, taken at week 4, from a patient treated with tofacitinib. The CDR3 nucleotides read TGTGCCAGCACCGATTCCTACAATGAGCAGTTCTTC. Protein sequence: CASTDSYNEQFF. Full variable domain (remainder filled in from reference TRBV9 and TRBJ2-1): DSGVTQTPKHLITATGQRVTLRCSPRSGDLSVYWYQQSLDQGLQFLIQYYNGEERAKGNILERFSAQQFPDLHSELNLSSLELGDSALYFCASTDSYNEQFFGPGTRLTVL.